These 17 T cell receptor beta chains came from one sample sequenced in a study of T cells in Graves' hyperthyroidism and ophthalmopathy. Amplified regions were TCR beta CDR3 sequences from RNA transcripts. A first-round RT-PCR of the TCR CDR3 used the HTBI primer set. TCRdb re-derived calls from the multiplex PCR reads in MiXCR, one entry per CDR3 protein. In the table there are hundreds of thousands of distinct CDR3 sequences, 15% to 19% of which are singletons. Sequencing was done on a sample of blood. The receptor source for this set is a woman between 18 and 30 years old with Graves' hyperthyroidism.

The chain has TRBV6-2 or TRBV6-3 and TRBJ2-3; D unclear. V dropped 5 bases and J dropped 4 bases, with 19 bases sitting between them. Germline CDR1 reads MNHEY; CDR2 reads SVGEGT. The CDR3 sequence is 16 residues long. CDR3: CASSPHRRRSPDTQYF. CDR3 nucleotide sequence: TGTGCCAGCAGTCCCCATCGACGACGCAGCCCAGATACGCAGTATTTT.

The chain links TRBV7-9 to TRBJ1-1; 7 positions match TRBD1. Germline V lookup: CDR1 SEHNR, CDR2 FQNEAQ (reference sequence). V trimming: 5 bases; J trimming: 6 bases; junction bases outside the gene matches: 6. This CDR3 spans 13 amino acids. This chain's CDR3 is CASSTQGSAEAFF. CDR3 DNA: TGTGCCAGCAGCACACAGGGGTCCGCTGAAGCTTTCTTT.

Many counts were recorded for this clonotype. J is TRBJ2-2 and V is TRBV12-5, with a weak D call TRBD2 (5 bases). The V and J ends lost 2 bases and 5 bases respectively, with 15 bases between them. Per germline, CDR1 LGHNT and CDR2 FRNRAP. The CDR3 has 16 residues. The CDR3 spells CASGLTLYGDTGELFF. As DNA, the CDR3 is TGTGCTAGTGGTTTGACGCTGTACGGGGATACCGGGGAGCTGTTTTTT.

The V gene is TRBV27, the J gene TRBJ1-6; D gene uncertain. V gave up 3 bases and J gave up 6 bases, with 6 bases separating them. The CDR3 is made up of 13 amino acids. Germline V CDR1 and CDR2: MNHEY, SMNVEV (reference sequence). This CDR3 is CASSFTLNSPLHF. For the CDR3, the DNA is TGTGCCAGCAGTTTCACCCTTAATTCACCCCTCCACTTT.

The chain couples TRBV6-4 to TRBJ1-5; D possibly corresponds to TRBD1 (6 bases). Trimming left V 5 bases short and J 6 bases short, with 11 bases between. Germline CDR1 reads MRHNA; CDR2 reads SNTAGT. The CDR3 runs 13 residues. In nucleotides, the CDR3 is TGTGCCAGCAGTTACCAGGGGAGTCAGCCCCAGCATTTT. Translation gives CASSYQGSQPQHF.

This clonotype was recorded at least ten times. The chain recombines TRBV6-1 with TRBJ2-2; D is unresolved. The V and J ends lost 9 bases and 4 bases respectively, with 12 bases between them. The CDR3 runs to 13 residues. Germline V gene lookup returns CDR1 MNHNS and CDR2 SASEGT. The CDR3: CARFSMSTGELFF. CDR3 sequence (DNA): TGTGCCAGATTCTCAATGAGCACCGGGGAGCTGTTTTTT.

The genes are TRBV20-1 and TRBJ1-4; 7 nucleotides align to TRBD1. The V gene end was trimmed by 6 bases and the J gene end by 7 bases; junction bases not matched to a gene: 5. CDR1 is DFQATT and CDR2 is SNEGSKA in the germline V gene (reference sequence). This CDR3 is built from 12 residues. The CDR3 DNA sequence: TGCAGTGCCATTGACAGGGCTGAAAAACTGTTTTTT. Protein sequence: CSAIDRAEKLFF.

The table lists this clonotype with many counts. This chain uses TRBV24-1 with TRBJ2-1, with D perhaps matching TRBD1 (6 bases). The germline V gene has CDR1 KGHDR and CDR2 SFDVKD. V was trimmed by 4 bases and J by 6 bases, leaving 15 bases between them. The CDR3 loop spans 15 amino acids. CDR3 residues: CATSDPSTGRNEQFF. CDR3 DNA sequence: TGTGCCACCAGTGACCCATCGACAGGTCGCAATGAGCAGTTCTTC.

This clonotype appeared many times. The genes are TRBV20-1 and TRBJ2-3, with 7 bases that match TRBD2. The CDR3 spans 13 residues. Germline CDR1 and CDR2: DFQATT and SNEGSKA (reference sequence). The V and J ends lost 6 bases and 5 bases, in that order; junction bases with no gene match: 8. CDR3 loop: CSARTRGLDTQYF. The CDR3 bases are TGCAGTGCGCGGACTAGAGGATTAGATACGCAGTATTTT.

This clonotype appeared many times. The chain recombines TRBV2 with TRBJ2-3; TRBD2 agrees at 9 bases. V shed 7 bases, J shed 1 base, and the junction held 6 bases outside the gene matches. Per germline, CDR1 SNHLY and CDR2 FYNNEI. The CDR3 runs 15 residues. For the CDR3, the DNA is TGTGCCAGCAAGGGTCAGCGGGGGGGCACAGATACGCAGTATTTT. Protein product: CASKGQRGGTDTQYF.

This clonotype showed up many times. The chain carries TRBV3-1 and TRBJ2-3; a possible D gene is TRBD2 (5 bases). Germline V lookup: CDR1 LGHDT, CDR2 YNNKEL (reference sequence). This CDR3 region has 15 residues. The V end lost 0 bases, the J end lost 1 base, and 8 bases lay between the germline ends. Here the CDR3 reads CASSQDLLGTDTQYF. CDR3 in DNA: TGTGCCAGCAGCCAAGATCTACTAGGCACAGATACGCAGTATTTT.

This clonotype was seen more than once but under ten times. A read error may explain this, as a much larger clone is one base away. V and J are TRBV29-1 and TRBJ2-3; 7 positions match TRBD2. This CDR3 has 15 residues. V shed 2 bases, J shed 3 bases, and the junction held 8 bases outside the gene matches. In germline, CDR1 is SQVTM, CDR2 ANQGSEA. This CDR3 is CSVEPAREGTDTQYF. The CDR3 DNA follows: TGCAGCGTTGAACCGGCCAGGGAGGGAACAGATACGCAGTATTTT.

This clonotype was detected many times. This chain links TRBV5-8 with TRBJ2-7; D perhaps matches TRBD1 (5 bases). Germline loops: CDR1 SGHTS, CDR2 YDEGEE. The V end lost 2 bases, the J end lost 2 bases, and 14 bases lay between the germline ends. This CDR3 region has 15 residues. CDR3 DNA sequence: TGTGCCAGCAGCTTCAGCAGGGATCCCACCTACGAGCAGTACTTC. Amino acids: CASSFSRDPTYEQYF.

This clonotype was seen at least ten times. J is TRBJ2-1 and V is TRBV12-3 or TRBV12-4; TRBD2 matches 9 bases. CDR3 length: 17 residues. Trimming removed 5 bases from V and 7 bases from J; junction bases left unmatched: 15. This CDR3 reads CASSRGSLAGAGNEQFF. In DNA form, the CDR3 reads TGTGCCAGCAGTCGCGGGTCTTTAGCGGGAGCCGGGAATGAGCAGTTCTTC.

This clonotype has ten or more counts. In DNA form, the CDR3 reads TGCGCCTCCGCTCGGGGGCCGAGCACTGAAGCTTTCTTT. This sequence encodes CASARGPSTEAFF. The chain recombines TRBV4-1 with TRBJ1-1; maybe TRBD1 (6 bases). The CDR3 covers 13 residues. CDR1 is MGHRA and CDR2 is YSYEKL in the germline V gene. Trimming took 11 bases from V and 4 from J, leaving 17 bases between them.

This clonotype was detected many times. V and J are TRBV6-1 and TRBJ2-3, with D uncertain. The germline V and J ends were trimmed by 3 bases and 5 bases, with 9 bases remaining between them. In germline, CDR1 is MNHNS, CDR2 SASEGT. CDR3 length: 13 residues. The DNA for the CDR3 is TGTGCCAGCAGTGATCTCTTAGGAGATACGCAGTATTTT. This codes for CASSDLLGDTQYF.

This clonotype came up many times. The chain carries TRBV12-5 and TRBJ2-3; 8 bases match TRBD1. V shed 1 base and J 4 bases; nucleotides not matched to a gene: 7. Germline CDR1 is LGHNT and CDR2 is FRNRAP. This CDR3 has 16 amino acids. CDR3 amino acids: CASGLGTGLPPDTQYF. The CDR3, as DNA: TGTGCTAGTGGTTTGGGGACAGGGTTACCTCCAGATACGCAGTATTTT.